The 26 T cell receptor beta chains reported below all come from one sample, sequenced in a study of cytomegalovirus exposure and HLA in healthy donors. The PCR had 60 Vbeta and 13 Jbeta primers. The table came from immunoSEQ multiplex PCR; TCRdb's copy has only in-frame clones and leaves some out. The table has approximately 220,000 clones, roughly 82% seen once; the top ten hold 6%. The sequenced sample consisted of PBMCs. These TCRs come from a middle-aged man in good health and CMV-seropositive.

V gene TRBV6-5 combines with J gene TRBJ1-2; D is ambiguous. Germline values: CDR1 MNHEY, CDR2 SVGAGI. Between the trimmed V and J ends, which lost 4 bases and 6 bases, there was a span of 15 bases. The CDR3 loop spans 14 amino acids. CDR3 sequence: CASSLGGIGDGYTF. CDR3 in DNA: TGTGCCAGCAGTTTGGGAGGGATTGGGGATGGCTACACCTTC.

The chain combines TRBV27 with TRBJ2-3; 8 nucleotides align to TRBD1. The length of the CDR3 is 16 residues. The V gene's germline CDR1 is MNHEY and CDR2 SMNVEV (reference sequence). Trimming at V came to 10 bases and at J to 4 bases, leaving 16 bases not matched to a gene. CDR3 region: CATDNWTGRRADTQYF. The CDR3, as DNA: TGTGCCACCGATAATTGGACAGGGAGAAGGGCAGATACGCAGTATTTT.

The CDR3 DNA reads as TGCGCCAGCAGCTTGGGACTGCCGTCAGATGGCTACACCTTC. Translating it yields CASSLGLPSDGYTF. The chain is built from TRBV5-1 and TRBJ1-2, with D unclear. The CDR3 contains 14 residues. The V end lost 0 bases, the J end lost 6 bases, and 12 bases lay between the germline ends. Germline V gene lookup returns CDR1 SGHRS and CDR2 YFSETQ.

CDR3 nucleotides: TGTGCCAGTAGTATTTCCCTGCGGGGAAACACTGAAGCTTTCTTT. Amino acid sequence: CASSISLRGNTEAFF. The V and J genes are TRBV19 and TRBJ1-1; D uncertain. Per the germline V gene, CDR1 is LNHDA and CDR2 is SQIVND (reference sequence). The V end lost 3 bases, the J end lost 2 bases, and 13 bases lay between the germline ends. There are 15 residues in the CDR3.

The chain has TRBV6-5 and TRBJ2-7; TRBD2 matches at 7 bases. V lost 4 bases, J lost 3 bases, and 9 bases stayed unmatched. This CDR3 region has 15 residues. Germline loops: CDR1 MNHEY, CDR2 SVGAGI. The CDR3 DNA reads as TGTGCCAGCAGTTCCCCAACGGGACTACTCTACGAGCAGTACTTC. Amino acid sequence: CASSSPTGLLYEQYF.

V and J are TRBV7-9 and TRBJ1-2; 9 positions match TRBD1. CDR3 length equals 16 residues. Germline V gene data show CDR1 as SEHNR and CDR2 as FQNEAQ (reference sequence). Trimming took 3 bases from V and 2 from J; bases not matched to a gene: 7. Here the CDR3 reads CASSLDRGHVNYGYTF. The CDR3 DNA reads as TGTGCCAGCAGCTTGGACAGGGGTCACGTAAACTATGGCTACACCTTC.

The chain combines TRBV7-9 with TRBJ2-1; the match to TRBD2 covers 13 bases. The length of the CDR3 is 18 residues. Germline V lookup: CDR1 SEHNR, CDR2 FQNEAQ (reference sequence). V shed 1 base and J 6 bases; nucleotides not matched to a gene: 9. CDR3 DNA sequence: TGTGCCAGCAGCTTAGAACTAGCGGGAGGGCAGAGAGCCAATGAGCAGTTCTTC. Encoded protein: CASSLELAGGQRANEQFF.

DNA for the CDR3: TGTGCCAGCAGCCAGGGGGCATCTCAGCCCCAGCATTTT. Translated: CASSQGASQPQHF. The chain recombines TRBV7-9 with TRBJ1-5; 8 nucleotides line up with TRBD1. This CDR3 has 13 residues. Looked up from germline, CDR1 is SEHNR and CDR2 is FQNEAQ (reference sequence). V dropped 5 bases and J dropped 6; count of bases not matched to a gene: 3.

V and J are TRBV10-1 and TRBJ2-3; 7 positions match TRBD1. V shed 5 bases, J shed 7 bases, and the junction held 9 bases outside the gene matches. The germline V gene has CDR1 WNHNN and CDR2 SYGVQD (reference sequence). This CDR3 spans 14 amino acids. This CDR3 is CASSSQGVRNTQYF. As DNA, the CDR3 is TGCGCCAGCAGTTCCCAGGGGGTTCGGAATACGCAGTATTTT.

J is TRBJ2-2 and V is TRBV29-1; D gene ambiguous. The germline V gene encodes CDR1 SQVTM and CDR2 ANQGSEA. The length of the CDR3 is 14 residues. Trimming cost V 6 bases and J 0 bases, with 11 bases left between them. CDR3 amino acids: CSVRHDANTGELFF. CDR3 in DNA: TGCAGCGTCCGACACGACGCGAACACCGGGGAGCTGTTTTTT.

The genes are TRBV7-9 and TRBJ1-4; 7 bases match TRBD1. CDR3 length equals 15 residues. Trimming cost V 1 base and J 5 bases; bases outside gene matches: 4. Germline-derived CDR1 and CDR2 are SEHNR and FQNEAQ (reference sequence). The CDR3 loop is CASSLVTGRNEKLFF. CDR3 sequence (DNA): TGTGCCAGCAGCTTAGTGACAGGGCGGAATGAAAAACTGTTTTTT.

The chain has TRBV5-6 and TRBJ2-3, with D perhaps TRBD1 (6 bases). The CDR3 extends over 13 amino acids. In germline, CDR1 is SGHDT, CDR2 YYEEEE. Deletions cut 0 bases from V and 4 bases from J, with 6 bases between. The CDR3 is CASSLGGPDTQYF. CDR3 coding DNA: TGTGCCAGCAGCTTGGGGGGGCCAGATACGCAGTATTTT.

The chain recombines TRBV7-9 with TRBJ2-1, with TRBD2 matching over 8 bases. J lost 8 bases, V lost 1 base, and 13 bases had no gene match. Germline CDR1 is SEHNR and CDR2 is FQNEAQ (reference sequence). The CDR3 has 17 amino acids. CDR3 in DNA: TGTGCCAGCAGCTTAGACCCAGCGGGAGCCAAAATGGATGAGCAGTTCTTC. As protein: CASSLDPAGAKMDEQFF.

The V and J genes are TRBV6-5 and TRBJ2-5, with a weak D call TRBD2 (6 bases). Trimming stripped 8 bases from V and 4 bases from J, with 14 bases between. The CDR3 is 13 residues long. Per the germline V gene, CDR1 is MNHEY and CDR2 is SVGAGI. CDR3 sequence: CASVGGPVETQYF. The CDR3, as DNA: TGTGCCAGCGTCGGAGGGCCGGTAGAGACCCAGTACTTC.

This clone was seen a handful of times. Other nucleotide sequences from this sample produce the same CDR3. This CDR3 reads CASSVGLAGTDTQYF. The CDR3, as DNA: TGTGCCAGCAGCGTAGGACTAGCGGGGACAGATACGCAGTATTTT. The chain couples TRBV9 to TRBJ2-3; 11 bases agree with TRBD2. This CDR3 is built from 15 residues. J gave up 3 bases and V 0 bases, and 0 bases lay outside the gene matches. CDR1 is SGDLS and CDR2 is YYNGEE in the germline V gene.

The V gene is TRBV5-1, the J gene TRBJ2-3, with D tentatively TRBD2 (6 bases). The CDR3 spans 16 residues. The V and J ends lost 1 base and 4 bases respectively, with 16 bases between them. CDR1 is SGHRS, CDR2 YFSETQ, per germline. The CDR3 loop reads CASSLRGAGGADTQYF. In DNA form, the CDR3 reads TGCGCCAGCAGCTTGCGTGGAGCGGGTGGGGCAGATACGCAGTATTTT.

The chain carries TRBV4-1 and TRBJ2-3; 7 nucleotides align to TRBD2. The CDR3 contains 18 residues. In germline, CDR1 is MGHRA, CDR2 YSYEKL. After removal of 0 bases from V and 6 bases from J, the junction contained 15 bases not matched to a gene. In nucleotides, the CDR3 is TGCGCCAGCAGCCAAGATCGGGTTGCGGGAGCAGATTTGGATACGCAGTATTTT. Amino acids: CASSQDRVAGADLDTQYF.

V gene TRBV6-1 combines with J gene TRBJ2-6; D not certain. Germline assignment: CDR1 MNHNS and CDR2 SASEGT. This CDR3 comprises 14 residues. The V and J ends lost 10 bases and 0 bases respectively, with 10 bases between them. The CDR3 DNA follows: TGTGCCAACACCCCCCTCTCTGGGGCCAACGTCCTGACTTTC. This translates into CANTPLSGANVLTF.

The gene calls are TRBV27 and TRBJ2-1, with TRBD1 as a possible D gene (5 bases). Trimming removed 5 bases from V and 6 bases from J, with 8 bases in between. This CDR3 spans 12 amino acids. Per germline, CDR1 MNHEY and CDR2 SMNVEV (reference sequence). The CDR3 reads CASSDRSNEQFF. The DNA of the CDR3 is TGTGCCAGCAGTGACAGATCCAATGAGCAGTTCTTC.

V gene TRBV27 combines with J gene TRBJ2-3; TRBD1 matches at 9 bases. The CDR3 covers 15 residues. V lost 5 bases to trimming and J lost 4 bases; unmatched junction nucleotides: 7. Germline V gene lookup returns CDR1 MNHEY and CDR2 SMNVEV (reference sequence). DNA for the CDR3: TGTGCCAGCAGTGGCCGGGACAGGGAGGCAGATACGCAGTATTTT. Its protein product is CASSGRDREADTQYF.

V and J are TRBV29-1 and TRBJ2-1; 7 bases fit TRBD1. Germline trimming cut 1 base from V and 8 bases from J; bases unmatched to any gene: 11. The germline gives CDR1 SQVTM, CDR2 ANQGSEA. CDR3 length: 15 residues. This chain's CDR3 is CSVEAPQGLVDEQFF. The CDR3 DNA sequence: TGCAGCGTTGAAGCCCCACAGGGGTTGGTGGATGAGCAGTTCTTC.

This chain joins TRBV29-1 and TRBJ2-3, with 14 nucleotides matching TRBD2. The CDR3 loop spans 18 amino acids. Germline loops: CDR1 SQVTM, CDR2 ANQGSEA. Losses at the gene ends were 0 bases for V and 5 bases for J; bases not matched to a gene: 10. In DNA form, the CDR3 reads TGCAGCGTTGAAGATAGCGGACTAGCGGGAGGAGGCAGAGATACGCAGTATTTT. As protein: CSVEDSGLAGGGRDTQYF.

The chain links TRBV6-1 to TRBJ2-7; unclear D gene. V lost 7 bases to trimming and J lost 7 bases, with 11 bases between them. The CDR3 consists of 11 residues. The germline gives CDR1 MNHNS, CDR2 SASEGT. The CDR3, as DNA: TGTGCCAGCACTACGGGTCGGGAGCAGTACGTC. As protein: CASTTGREQYV.

This clone was observed a handful of times. The chain employs TRBV5-6 and TRBJ1-1; D is possibly TRBD1 (6 bases). The germline V gene encodes CDR1 SGHDT and CDR2 YYEEEE. V was clipped by 2 bases and J by 6 bases, with 8 bases between them. This CDR3 is 12 amino acids long. CDR3 DNA: TGTGCCAGCAGCTTACAGGGTTCTGAAGCTTTCTTT. This encodes CASSLQGSEAFF.

This chain connects TRBV27 to TRBJ2-2; 8 nucleotides align to TRBD1. The CDR3 is 15 residues long. Looked up from germline, CDR1 is MNHEY and CDR2 is SMNVEV (reference sequence). The V and J ends lost 6 bases and 2 bases, in that order; junction bases with no gene match: 5. CDR3 DNA: TGTGCCAGCAGCAGGGGACAGGTTAACACCGGGGAGCTGTTTTTT. Translated, it gives CASSRGQVNTGELFF.

The CDR3 DNA reads as TGCGCCAGCAGCTCCCGGGACAGGGGGCATTATGGCTACACCTTC. Protein: CASSSRDRGHYGYTF. The gene calls are TRBV5-1 and TRBJ1-2, with 12 bases identical to TRBD1. The germline CDR1 and CDR2 sequences are SGHRS and YFSETQ. The trim removed 3 bases at V and 5 bases at J, leaving 5 bases unmatched. The CDR3 loop spans 15 amino acids.